This TCR beta chain originates from a study of shared clonotypes between healthy human individuals. Germline V gives CDR1 KGHSH, CDR2 LQKENI. The CDR3 has 13 residues. Trimming stripped 0 bases from V and 3 bases from J, with 6 bases between. The authors split each subset's genomic DNA evenly across several immunoSEQ plates. Data came from immunoSEQ multiplex PCR; TCRdb stores just in-frame clones and leaves some out. The sample consists of around 1.1 million clones, 75% to 85% of them appearing once. This chain connects TRBV18 to TRBJ2-7, with a weak D call TRBD2 (5 bases). Material: memory CD4+ T cells from PBMCs. Subset denoted: CD45RA-negative fraction. The TCR originated in a man between 18 and 29 years old in good health. Some clones in this sample may be carry-over from other donors' samples. DNA of the CDR3: TGTGCCAGCTCACCACCGGACTTCTACGAGCAGTACTTC. Encoded protein: CASSPPDFYEQYF.